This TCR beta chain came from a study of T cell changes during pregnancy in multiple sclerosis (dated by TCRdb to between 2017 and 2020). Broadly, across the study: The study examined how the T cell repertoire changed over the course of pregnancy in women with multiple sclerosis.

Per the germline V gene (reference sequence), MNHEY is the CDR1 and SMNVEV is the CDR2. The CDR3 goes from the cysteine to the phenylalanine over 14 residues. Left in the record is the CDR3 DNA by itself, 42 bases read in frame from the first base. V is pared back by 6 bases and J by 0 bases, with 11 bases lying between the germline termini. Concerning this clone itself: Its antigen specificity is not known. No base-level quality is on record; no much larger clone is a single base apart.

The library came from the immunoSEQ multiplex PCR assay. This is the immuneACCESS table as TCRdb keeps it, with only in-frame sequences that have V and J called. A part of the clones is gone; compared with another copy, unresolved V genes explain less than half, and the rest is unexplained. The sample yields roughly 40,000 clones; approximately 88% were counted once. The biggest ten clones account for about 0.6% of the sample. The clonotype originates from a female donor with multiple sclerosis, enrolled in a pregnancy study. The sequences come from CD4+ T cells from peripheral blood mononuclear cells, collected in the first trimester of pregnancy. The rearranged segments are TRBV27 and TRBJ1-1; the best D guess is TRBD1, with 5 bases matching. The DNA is TGTGCCAGCAGAGGGACTGGCATGAACACTGAAGCTTTCTTT. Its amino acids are CASRGTGMNTEAFF.